Described below is a single T cell receptor (beta chain) sequence and its context. The data were obtained in a study of blood T cell repertoires in COVID-19. The V gene's germline CDR1 is KGHSH and CDR2 LQKENI. This CDR3 contains 12 residues. Trimming stripped 3 bases from V and 7 bases from J, with 9 bases between. Method: immunoSEQ multiplex PCR; TCRdb's copy keeps in-frame clones and lacks some. The sample has around 60,000 clones; over 60% are singletons. V usage is TRBV18 and J usage is TRBJ1-2; D perhaps matches TRBD1 (5 bases). Sequencing was carried out using peripheral blood. This clonotype was sampled from a man aged 25 to 40 with COVID-19, enrolled during active disease. In DNA form, the CDR3 reads TGTGCCAGCTCACCTCAGGGAACTGGCTACACCTTC. This encodes CASSPQGTGYTF.